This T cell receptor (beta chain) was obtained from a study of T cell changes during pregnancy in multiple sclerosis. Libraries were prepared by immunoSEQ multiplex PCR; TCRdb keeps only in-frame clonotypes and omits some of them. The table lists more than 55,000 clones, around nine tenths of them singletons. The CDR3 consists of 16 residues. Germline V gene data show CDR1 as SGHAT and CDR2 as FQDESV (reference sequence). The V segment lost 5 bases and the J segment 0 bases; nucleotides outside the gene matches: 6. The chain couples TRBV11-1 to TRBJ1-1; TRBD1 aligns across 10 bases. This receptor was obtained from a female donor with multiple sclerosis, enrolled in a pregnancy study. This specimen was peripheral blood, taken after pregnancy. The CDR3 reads CASSPTDRGVNTEAFF. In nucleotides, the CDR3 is TGTGCCAGCAGCCCGACGGACAGGGGGGTGAACACTGAAGCTTTCTTT.